This TCR beta chain was documented in a study of blood T cell repertoires in COVID-19. As handled by the study authors: Reference gene primer amplification gave nucleated cell count estimates. Assay used: immunoSEQ multiplex PCR; TCRdb lists only in-frame clones, some missing. V, J and clone size derive from that table, while D and trimming were established from the DNA sequence. Of some 100,000 clones in the sample, over 80% were seen once. V lost 0 bases to trimming and J lost 6 bases, with 9 bases between them. The germline CDR1 and CDR2 sequences are MGHDK and SYGVNS. The CDR3 has 14 residues. V usage is TRBV25-1 and J usage is TRBJ2-4; the D gene is possibly TRBD1 (5 bases). The sequenced material came from peripheral blood. This clonotype was sampled from a man aged 50-59 years with active or convalescent COVID-19. The CDR3 loop reads CASSEYAGSNIQYF. Written as DNA, the CDR3 is TGTGCCAGCAGTGAATATGCAGGGTCAAACATTCAGTACTTC.